This TCR beta chain was profiled in a study of sequential checkpoint blockade in melanoma (dated by TCRdb to the late 2010s). General notes on the study: Using 1:1 randomization, the trial assigned patients either to first-line nivolumab followed by ipilimumab (arm A) or to ipilimumab followed by nivolumab (arm B). Both trial sequences were followed by maintenance nivolumab.

Comments on this clone: It has no known antigen specificity. One base away there is no much larger clone; base qualities are not given.

The treatment or condition label, read with the paper, signifies: randomized to nivolumab then ipilimumab (arm A) or the reverse (arm B). None of the trial patients had been given prior DNA-damaging chemotherapy. On a FACS Aria II flow cytometer, live CD3+CD8+ cells that were negative for CD19 and CD56 were sorted from thawed PBMCs. The samples were obtained from melanoma patients enrolled in CheckMate 064, an open-label, randomized phase II trial testing sequential checkpoint blockade. Leukapheresis was used to collect peripheral blood mononuclear cells, which were then purified with Ficoll-Paque and frozen in human serum with roughly 10% DMSO. Purity of sorted blood CD3+CD8+ cells was verified at >98% immediately after sorting, followed by DNA extraction. Broad study findings and their caveats: Validation of the response-prediction model combining TCR metrics and mutation burden is needed in larger, independent patient cohorts.

The immunoSEQ Assay was used to immunosequence TCRbeta CDR3 regions from genomic DNA. Prior to high-throughput sequencing, genomic DNA was amplified by bias-controlled multiplex PCR. On the authors' methods: To quantify the absolute abundance of each unique TCRbeta CDR3 region, the sequences were collapsed and filtered. Clonality, defined as 1 minus Pielou's evenness, was calculated using only productive rearrangements. A previously published method was used to identify clones with significantly greater frequencies in on-treatment samples than in baseline samples. In TCRdb, the immuneACCESS table is reduced to in-frame sequences with V and J assigned. These tables do not hold every clone; where another copy was compared, an unresolved V gene accounts for under half, and the others remain unexplained. V, J and clone size reflect that table, while D and trimming were determined from the DNA. Across this sample there are around 18,000 clones, with roughly 53% seen only once. Jointly, the top ten make up around 17% of the sample.

This sequence was found in a human donor with melanoma. The source was CD8+ T cells sorted from blood (inferred from file names), collected from a patient given nivolumab and ipilimumab in sequence.

The bases are TGCGCCAGCAGCGTAACTAGCGGGGGGGGCTTTAGCACAGATACGCAGTATTTT. Translation gives CASSVTSGGGFSTDTQYF. Recombination linked TRBV5-1 to TRBJ2-3; 13 junctional bases match TRBD2. The germline V gene specifies SGHRS as CDR1 and YFSETQ as CDR2. Trimming removed 4 bases from V and 0 bases from J; the gene matches leave 8 bases unexplained. CDR3 length: 18 amino acids, cysteine to phenylalanine. Of the read, only the CDR3 DNA is kept; its 54 bases are in frame from base 1.